The text below deals with one T cell receptor (beta chain). This sample is drawn from a study of blood T cell repertoires in COVID-19. Study processing details: Scientists estimated how many nucleated cells there were by amplifying reference gene primers. Clones were sequenced by immunoSEQ multiplex PCR, and TCRdb holds only the in-frame ones, with some missing. V and J calls plus clone size are reproduced from that table; the DNA served to infer D and trimming. The repertoire has 300,000 to 500,000 clones, 88% of them found once; the top ten carry 0.97%. Those who participated ranged in age from roughly 18 to 90 years and resided in 20 to 30 US areas. The TCR was taken from a woman aged 30 to 39 with acute COVID-19. The sequenced sample was PBMCs or T cells enriched from blood (not recorded which).

CDR3 sequence (DNA): TGCAGTGCTAGTTACACAGGGTCCGGCACAGATACGCAGTATTTT. Protein sequence: CSASYTGSGTDTQYF. The rearrangement links TRBV20-1 to TRBJ2-3; D is perhaps TRBD1 (6 bases). Germline CDR1 is DFQATT and CDR2 is SNEGSKA (reference sequence). This CDR3 comprises 15 residues. The V end lost 3 bases, the J end lost 1 base, and 14 bases lay between the germline ends.